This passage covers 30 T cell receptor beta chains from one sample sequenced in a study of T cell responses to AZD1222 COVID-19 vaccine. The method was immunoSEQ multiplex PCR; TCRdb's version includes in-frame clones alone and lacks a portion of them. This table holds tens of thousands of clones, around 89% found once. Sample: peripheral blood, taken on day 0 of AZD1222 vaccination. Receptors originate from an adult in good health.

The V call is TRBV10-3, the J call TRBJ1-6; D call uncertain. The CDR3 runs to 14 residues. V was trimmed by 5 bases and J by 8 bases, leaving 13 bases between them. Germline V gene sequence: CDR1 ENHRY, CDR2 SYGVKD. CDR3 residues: CAISPRENDSPLHF. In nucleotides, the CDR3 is TGTGCCATCAGTCCCCGGGAGAATGATTCACCCCTCCACTTT.

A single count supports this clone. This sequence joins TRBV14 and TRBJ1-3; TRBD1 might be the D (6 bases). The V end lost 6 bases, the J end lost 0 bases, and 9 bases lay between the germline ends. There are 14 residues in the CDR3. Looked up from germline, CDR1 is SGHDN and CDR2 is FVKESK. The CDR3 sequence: CASRDRSSGNTIYF. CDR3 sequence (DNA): TGTGCCAGCAGAGACAGGAGCTCTGGAAACACCATATATTTT.

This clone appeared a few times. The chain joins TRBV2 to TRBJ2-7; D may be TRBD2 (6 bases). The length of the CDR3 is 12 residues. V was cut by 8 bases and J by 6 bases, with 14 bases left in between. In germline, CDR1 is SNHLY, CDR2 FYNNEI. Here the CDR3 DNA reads TGTGCCAGCGGGGACTCTTTGGGCGAGCAGTACTTC. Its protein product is CASGDSLGEQYF.

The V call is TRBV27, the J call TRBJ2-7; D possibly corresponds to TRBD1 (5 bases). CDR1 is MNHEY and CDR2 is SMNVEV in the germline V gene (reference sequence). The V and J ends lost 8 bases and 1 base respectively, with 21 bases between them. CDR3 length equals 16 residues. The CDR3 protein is CASLKETVLASYEQYF. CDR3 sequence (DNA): TGTGCCAGCCTTAAGGAGACAGTTCTTGCTTCCTACGAGCAGTACTTC.

The CDR3 loop reads CASRGQSNQPQHF. The CDR3 DNA follows: TGTGCCAGCAGGGGACAGAGCAATCAGCCCCAGCATTTT. The chain combines TRBV2 with TRBJ1-5, with 7 bases identical to TRBD1. V dropped 6 bases and J dropped 1; count of bases not matched to a gene: 0. The CDR3 sequence is 13 residues long. From germline, CDR1 is SNHLY and CDR2 FYNNEI.

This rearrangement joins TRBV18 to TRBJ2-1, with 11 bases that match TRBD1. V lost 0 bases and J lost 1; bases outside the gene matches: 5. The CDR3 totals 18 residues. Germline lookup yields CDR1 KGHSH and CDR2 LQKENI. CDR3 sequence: CASSPPRGTGGSYNEQFF. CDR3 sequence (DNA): TGTGCCAGCTCACCACCCCGCGGGACAGGGGGATCCTACAATGAGCAGTTCTTC.

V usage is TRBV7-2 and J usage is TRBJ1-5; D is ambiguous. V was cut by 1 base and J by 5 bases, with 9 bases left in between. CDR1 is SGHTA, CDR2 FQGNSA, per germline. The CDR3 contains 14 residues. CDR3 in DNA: TGTGCCAGCAGCTTAGGGGGAAAACATCAGCCCCAGCATTTT. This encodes CASSLGGKHQPQHF.

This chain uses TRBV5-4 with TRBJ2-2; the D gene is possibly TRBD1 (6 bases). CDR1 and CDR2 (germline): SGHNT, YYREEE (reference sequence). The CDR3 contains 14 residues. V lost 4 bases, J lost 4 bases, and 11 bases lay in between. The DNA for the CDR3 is TGTGCCAGCAGCCCGACAGGTGTCACCGGGGAGCTGTTTTTT. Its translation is CASSPTGVTGELFF.

DNA of the CDR3: TGCGCCAGCAGCCAACACCTGACTAGCGGGGGGGCCGGGGAGCTGTTTTTT. It encodes CASSQHLTSGGAGELFF. This chain connects TRBV4-1 to TRBJ2-2, with 14 bases matching TRBD2. V was pared by 2 bases and J by 6 bases, with 5 bases of the junction left unmatched. The CDR3 consists of 17 residues. The V gene's germline CDR1 is MGHRA and CDR2 YSYEKL.

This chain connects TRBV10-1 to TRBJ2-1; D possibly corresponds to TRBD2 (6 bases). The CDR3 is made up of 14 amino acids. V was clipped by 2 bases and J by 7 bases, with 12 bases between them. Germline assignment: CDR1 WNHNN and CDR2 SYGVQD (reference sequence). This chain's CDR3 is CASSEGGGENEQFF. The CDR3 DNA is TGCGCCAGCAGTGAGGGGGGAGGCGAGAATGAGCAGTTCTTC.

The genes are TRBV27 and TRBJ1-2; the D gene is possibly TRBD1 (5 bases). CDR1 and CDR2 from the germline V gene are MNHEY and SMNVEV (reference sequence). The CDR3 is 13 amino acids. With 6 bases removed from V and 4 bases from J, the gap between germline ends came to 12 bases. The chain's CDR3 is CASRAGTAYGYTF. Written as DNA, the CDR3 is TGTGCCAGCAGAGCTGGGACGGCCTATGGCTACACCTTC.

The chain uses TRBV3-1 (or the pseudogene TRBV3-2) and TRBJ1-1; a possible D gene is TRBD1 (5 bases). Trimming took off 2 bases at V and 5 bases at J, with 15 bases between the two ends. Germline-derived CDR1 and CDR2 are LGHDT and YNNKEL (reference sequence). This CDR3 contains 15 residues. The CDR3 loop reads CASSQTGGSVTEAFF. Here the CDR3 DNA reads TGTGCCAGCAGCCAAACTGGGGGGAGTGTGACTGAAGCTTTCTTT.

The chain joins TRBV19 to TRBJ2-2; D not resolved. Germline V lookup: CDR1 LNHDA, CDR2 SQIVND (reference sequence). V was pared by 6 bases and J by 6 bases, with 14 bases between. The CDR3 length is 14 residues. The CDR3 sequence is CASSVIIAAGELFF. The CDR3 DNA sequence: TGTGCCAGTAGCGTTATAATCGCGGCCGGGGAGCTGTTTTTT.

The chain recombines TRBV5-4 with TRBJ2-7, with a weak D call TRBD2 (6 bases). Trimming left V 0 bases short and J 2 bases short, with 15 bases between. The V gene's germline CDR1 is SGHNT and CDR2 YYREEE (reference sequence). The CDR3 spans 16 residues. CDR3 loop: CASSLDELGRPYEQYF. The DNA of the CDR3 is TGTGCCAGCAGCTTGGATGAACTAGGGAGGCCCTACGAGCAGTACTTC.

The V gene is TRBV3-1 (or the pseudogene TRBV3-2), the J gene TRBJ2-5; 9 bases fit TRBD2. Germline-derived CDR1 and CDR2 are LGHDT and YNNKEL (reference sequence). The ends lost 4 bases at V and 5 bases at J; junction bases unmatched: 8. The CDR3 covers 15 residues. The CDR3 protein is CASSLRSGSGETQYF. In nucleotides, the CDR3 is TGTGCCAGCAGCCTTCGTAGCGGGAGCGGTGAGACCCAGTACTTC.

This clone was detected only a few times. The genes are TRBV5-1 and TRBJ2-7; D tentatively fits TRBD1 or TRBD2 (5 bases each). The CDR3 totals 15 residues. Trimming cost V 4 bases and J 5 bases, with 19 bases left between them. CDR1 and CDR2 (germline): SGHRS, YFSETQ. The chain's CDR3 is CASSTPGRAENEQYF. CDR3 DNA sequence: TGCGCCAGCAGCACCCCGGGACGAGCCGAGAACGAGCAGTACTTC.

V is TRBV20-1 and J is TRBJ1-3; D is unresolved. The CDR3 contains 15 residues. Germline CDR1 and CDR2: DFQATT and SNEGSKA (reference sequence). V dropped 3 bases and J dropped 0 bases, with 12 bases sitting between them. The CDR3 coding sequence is TGCAGTGCTAGTCTCGACTCCCGCTCTGGAAACACCATATATTTT. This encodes CSASLDSRSGNTIYF.

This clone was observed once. CDR3 in amino acids: CASSDQWGSGYTF. The CDR3 DNA follows: TGTGCCAGCAGCGACCAATGGGGAAGTGGCTACACCTTC. The gene calls are TRBV6-4 and TRBJ1-2; D unresolved. This CDR3 contains 13 residues. Looked up from germline, CDR1 is MRHNA and CDR2 is SNTAGT. Trimming removed 6 bases at V and 7 bases at J, with 15 bases between.

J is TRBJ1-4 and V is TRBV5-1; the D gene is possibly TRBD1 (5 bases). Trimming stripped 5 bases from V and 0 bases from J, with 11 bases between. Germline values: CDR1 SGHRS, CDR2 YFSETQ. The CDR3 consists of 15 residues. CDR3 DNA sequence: TGCGCCAGCAGTGACCAGGGAGCAACTAATGAAAAACTGTTTTTT. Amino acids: CASSDQGATNEKLFF.

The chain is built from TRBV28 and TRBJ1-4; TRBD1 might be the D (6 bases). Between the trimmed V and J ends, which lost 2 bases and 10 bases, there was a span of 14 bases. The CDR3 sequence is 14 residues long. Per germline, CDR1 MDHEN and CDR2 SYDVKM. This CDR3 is CASSLTLQGGKLFF. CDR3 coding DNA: TGTGCCAGCAGTTTAACCCTACAGGGAGGAAAACTGTTTTTT.

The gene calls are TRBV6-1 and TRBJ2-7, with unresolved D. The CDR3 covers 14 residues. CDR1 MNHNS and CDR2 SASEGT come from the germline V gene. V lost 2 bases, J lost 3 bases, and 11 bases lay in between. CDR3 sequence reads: CASSEYQQFYEQYF. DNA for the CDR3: TGTGCCAGCAGTGAATATCAACAGTTCTACGAGCAGTACTTC.

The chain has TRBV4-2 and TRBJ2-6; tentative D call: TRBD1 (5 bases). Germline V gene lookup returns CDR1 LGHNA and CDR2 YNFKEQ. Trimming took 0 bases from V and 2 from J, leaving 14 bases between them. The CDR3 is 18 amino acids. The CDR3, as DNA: TGTGCCAGCAGCCAAGACCCCATCGCGGACACTGGGGCCAACGTCCTGACTTTC. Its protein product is CASSQDPIADTGANVLTF.

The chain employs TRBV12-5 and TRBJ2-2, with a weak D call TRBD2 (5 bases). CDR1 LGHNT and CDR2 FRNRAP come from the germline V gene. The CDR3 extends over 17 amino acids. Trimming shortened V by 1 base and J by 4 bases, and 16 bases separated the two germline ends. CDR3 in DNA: TGTGCTAGTGGTTTGGCCCGACTGGCGGGCCCCACCGGGGAGCTGTTTTTT. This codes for CASGLARLAGPTGELFF.

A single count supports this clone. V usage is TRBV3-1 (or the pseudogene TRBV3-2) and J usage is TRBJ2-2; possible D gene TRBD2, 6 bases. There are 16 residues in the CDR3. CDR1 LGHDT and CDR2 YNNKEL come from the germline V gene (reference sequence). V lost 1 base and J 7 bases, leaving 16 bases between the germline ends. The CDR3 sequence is CASSQVVASAVGELFF. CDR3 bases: TGTGCCAGCAGCCAAGTCGTGGCTAGCGCGGTCGGGGAGCTGTTTTTT.

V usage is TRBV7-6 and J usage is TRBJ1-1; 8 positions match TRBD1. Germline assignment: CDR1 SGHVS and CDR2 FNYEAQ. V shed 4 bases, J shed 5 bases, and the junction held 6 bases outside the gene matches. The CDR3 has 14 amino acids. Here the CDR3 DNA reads TGTGCCAGCAGCTCACAGGGGGTAGGAACTGAAGCTTTCTTT. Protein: CASSSQGVGTEAFF.

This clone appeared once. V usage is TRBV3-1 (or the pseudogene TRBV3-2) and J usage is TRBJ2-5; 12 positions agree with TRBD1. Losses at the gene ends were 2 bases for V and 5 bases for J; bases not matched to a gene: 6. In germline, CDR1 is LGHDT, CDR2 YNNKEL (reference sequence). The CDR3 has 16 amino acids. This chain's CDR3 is CASSQRGQGARETQYF. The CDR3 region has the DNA TGTGCCAGCAGCCAACGGGGACAGGGGGCGCGGGAGACCCAGTACTTC.

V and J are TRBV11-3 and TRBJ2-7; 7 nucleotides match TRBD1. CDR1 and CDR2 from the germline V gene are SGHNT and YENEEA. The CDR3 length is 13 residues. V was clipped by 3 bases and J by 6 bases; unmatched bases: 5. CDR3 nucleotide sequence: TGTGCCAGCAGCTTCGGGACAGTCGGCGAGCAGTACTTC. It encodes CASSFGTVGEQYF. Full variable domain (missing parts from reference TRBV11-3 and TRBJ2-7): EAGVVQSPRYKIIEKKQPVAFWCNPISGHNTLYWYLQNLGQGPELLIRYENEEAVDDSQLPKDRFSAERLKGVDSTLKIQPAELGDSAVYLCASSFGTVGEQYFGPGTRLTVT.

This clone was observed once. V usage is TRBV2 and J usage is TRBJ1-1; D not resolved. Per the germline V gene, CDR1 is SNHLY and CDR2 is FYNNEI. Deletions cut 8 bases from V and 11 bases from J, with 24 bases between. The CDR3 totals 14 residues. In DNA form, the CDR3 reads TGTGCCAGCCTGATGACCGTCAGGCCAGCCCGGGCTTTCTTT. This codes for CASLMTVRPARAFF.

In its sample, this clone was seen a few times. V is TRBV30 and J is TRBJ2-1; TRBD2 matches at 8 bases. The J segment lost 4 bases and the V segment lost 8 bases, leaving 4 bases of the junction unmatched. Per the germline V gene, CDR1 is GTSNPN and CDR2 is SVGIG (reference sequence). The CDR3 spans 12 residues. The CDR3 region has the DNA TGTGCCGTAACTAGCGGTTACAATGAGCAGTTCTTC. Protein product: CAVTSGYNEQFF.

The CDR3 protein is CASSLSNRVSYGYTF. As DNA, the CDR3 is TGTGCCAGCAGCTTATCTAACAGGGTGTCCTATGGCTACACCTTC. V and J are TRBV11-1 and TRBJ1-2; perhaps TRBD1 as D (6 bases). CDR1 and CDR2 from the germline V gene are SGHAT and FQDESV (reference sequence). V was pared by 2 bases and J by 4 bases, with 14 bases between. This CDR3 has 15 amino acids.